The clone carrying this T cell receptor beta chain appeared once. The data derive from a study of cytomegalovirus exposure and HLA in healthy donors. CDR3 length: 13 residues. The germline V gene encodes CDR1 LNHNV and CDR2 YYDKDF (reference sequence). V shed 5 bases, J shed 6 bases, and the junction held 4 bases outside the gene matches. Use of 60 Vbeta and 13 Jbeta primers characterized the PCR. Here immunoSEQ multiplex PCR was the method, and the copy in TCRdb shows in-frame clones only, minus some. The sample consists of roughly 180,000 clones, approximately 80% of them appearing once. Sequencing was performed on PBMCs. This clonotype was sampled from a male donor in good health and CMV-seronegative. V and J are TRBV15 and TRBJ2-7; 10 bases line up with TRBD1. The CDR3 is CATSGTGASEQYF. The CDR3 nucleotides are TGTGCCACCAGCGGGACAGGGGCTTCCGAGCAGTACTTC.